What follows are 11 T cell receptor beta chains derived from one specimen sequenced in a study of blood T cell repertoires in COVID-19 (dated by TCRdb to about 2020). The library was obtained by the immunoSEQ multiplex PCR assay. What TCRdb holds here is the immuneACCESS table cut down to in-frame rearrangements. Part of the clones is not present; checked against another copy, under half of the missing clones reflect an unresolved V gene, and the others are unexplained. Recorded for this sample are about 210,000 clones; roughly four fifths of them occurred a single time. The top ten constitute 7.5% to 8% of the sample. The sample was peripheral blood. Receptor source: a woman between 45 and 60 years old with active or convalescent COVID-19.

V and J are TRBV5-1 and TRBJ2-2; D gene ambiguous. The CDR3 covers 15 residues. Germline V gene data show CDR1 as SGHRS and CDR2 as YFSETQ. Between the trimmed V and J ends, which lost 6 bases and 1 base, there was a span of 13 bases. CDR3 region: CASKSAQRNTGELFF. In nucleotides, the CDR3 is TGCGCCAGCAAGTCGGCTCAGCGGAACACCGGGGAGCTGTTTTTT.

The chain couples TRBV3-1 (or the pseudogene TRBV3-2) to TRBJ1-1, with TRBD1 matching over 7 bases. The CDR3 is 14 residues long. Germline trimming cut 0 bases from V and 3 bases from J; bases unmatched to any gene: 1. Germline V lookup: CDR1 LGHDT, CDR2 YNNKEL (reference sequence). The CDR3 DNA reads as TGTGCCAGCAGCCAAGAAGGGGGCTACACTGAAGCTTTCTTT. Translation: CASSQEGGYTEAFF.

The chain is built from TRBV5-1 and TRBJ2-7; tentative D call: TRBD2 (5 bases). This CDR3 comprises 16 residues. The germline V gene has CDR1 SGHRS and CDR2 YFSETQ. Trimming took off 4 bases at V and 0 bases at J, with 17 bases between the two ends. CDR3 in DNA: TGCGCCAGCAGCCCAGGACTCGGTCATAGCTCCTACGAGCAGTACTTC. It encodes CASSPGLGHSSYEQYF.

The CDR3 sequence: CASSQGWDTQYF. CDR3 sequence (DNA): TGTGCCAGCAGCCAGGGGTGGGATACGCAGTATTTT. The chain recombines TRBV5-5 with TRBJ2-3; tentatively, D is TRBD1 (6 bases). Trimming left V 4 bases short and J 6 bases short, with 9 bases between. This CDR3 comprises 12 residues. Germline CDR1 is SGHKS and CDR2 is YYEKEE (reference sequence).

The gene calls are TRBV28 and TRBJ1-2; 8 positions match TRBD1. The V and J ends lost 4 bases and 5 bases, in that order; junction bases with no gene match: 12. CDR3 length equals 16 residues. CDR1 MDHEN and CDR2 SYDVKM come from the germline V gene. The CDR3 DNA sequence: TGTGCCAGCAGTTCCAGGGGGACAGGCGCTCGGTATGGCTACACCTTC. Translating it yields CASSSRGTGARYGYTF.

This clone was seen only a few times. The chain joins TRBV5-6 to TRBJ2-7, with TRBD1 matching over 10 bases. Germline assignment: CDR1 SGHDT and CDR2 YYEEEE. This CDR3 has 17 amino acids. The V segment lost 4 bases and the J segment 1 base; nucleotides outside the gene matches: 11. CDR3 sequence reads: CASSQGQGRRASYEQYV. CDR3 nucleotides: TGTGCCAGCAGCCAGGGACAGGGGAGAAGGGCGTCCTACGAGCAGTACGTC.

The V and J genes are TRBV19 and TRBJ2-2; D is unresolved. The V gene lost 5 bases and the J gene lost 6 bases, with 13 bases spanning the gap. The CDR3 sequence is 14 residues long. Germline-derived CDR1 and CDR2 are LNHDA and SQIVND (reference sequence). CDR3 sequence (DNA): TGTGCCAGTAGTGGCCGAGGTGTAGCCGGGGAGCTGTTTTTT. It specifies CASSGRGVAGELFF.

The chain carries TRBV27 and TRBJ2-5; 7 bases map to TRBD2. There are 16 residues in the CDR3. Germline assignment: CDR1 MNHEY and CDR2 SMNVEV (reference sequence). J gave up 7 bases and V 5 bases, and 16 bases lay outside the gene matches. The CDR3 protein is CASSPLTSPREGTQYF. CDR3 sequence (DNA): TGTGCCAGCAGTCCATTGACTAGTCCTAGGGAGGGGACCCAGTACTTC.

The rearrangement joins TRBV3-1 (or the pseudogene TRBV3-2) to TRBJ2-7, with 9 bases matching TRBD2. With 3 bases clipped from V and 0 bases from J, the junction kept 6 bases outside the gene matches. The germline V gene encodes CDR1 LGHDT and CDR2 YNNKEL (reference sequence). This CDR3 has 16 residues. CDR3 in amino acids: CASSHSSGVFSYEQYF. Here the CDR3 DNA reads TGTGCCAGCAGCCACTCTAGCGGGGTTTTCTCCTACGAGCAGTACTTC.

This chain connects TRBV28 to TRBJ1-4; 8 bases fit TRBD1. The CDR3 is 13 amino acids. The germline CDR1 and CDR2 sequences are MDHEN and SYDVKM. The J segment lost 3 bases and the V segment lost 6 bases, leaving 0 bases of the junction unmatched. The DNA for the CDR3 is TGTGCCAGCAGGACAGGGGCTAATGAAAAACTGTTTTTT. This translates into CASRTGANEKLFF.

The chain uses TRBV19 and TRBJ1-5, with TRBD1 identical over 7 bases. Losses at the gene ends were 5 bases for V and 1 base for J; bases not matched to a gene: 8. CDR3 size: 16 residues. Per the germline V gene, CDR1 is LNHDA and CDR2 is SQIVND (reference sequence). The CDR3 region has the DNA TGTGCCAGTAGTTTACAGGGGTTCGGGAGCAATCAGCCCCAGCATTTT. Amino acids: CASSLQGFGSNQPQHF.